This passage covers 9 T cell receptor beta chains from one sample sequenced in a study of OX40 agonist ivuxolimab in advanced cancers. The assay was immunoSEQ multiplex PCR, and TCRdb's table has in-frame clones only and misses some. The sample records about 43,000 clones, about 90% being singletons. The starting material was CD4+ or CD8+ T cells sorted from blood, obtained in a trial of the OX40 agonist ivuxolimab. All receptors come from an adult with an advanced solid tumor such as melanoma, head and neck, liver or kidney cancer.

This chain connects TRBV19 to TRBJ2-3, with 12 bases identical to TRBD1. The CDR3 is made up of 15 amino acids. V dropped 3 bases and J dropped 6; count of bases not matched to a gene: 4. Germline CDR1 LNHDA, CDR2 SQIVND (reference sequence). CDR3 in amino acids: CASSIPGQGADTQYF. CDR3 DNA: TGTGCCAGTAGTATTCCGGGACAGGGGGCTGATACGCAGTATTTT.

This rearrangement joins TRBV4-2 to TRBJ1-1; no clear D. Germline V lookup: CDR1 LGHNA, CDR2 YNFKEQ. Trimming removed 4 bases from V and 1 base from J, with 7 bases in between. There are 13 residues in the CDR3. The CDR3 coding sequence is TGTGCCAGCAGCCGTGACACGAACACTGAAGCTTTCTTT. It encodes CASSRDTNTEAFF.

The V call is TRBV4-1, the J call TRBJ2-2, with D tentatively TRBD1 (6 bases). CDR3 length: 15 residues. V was shortened by 4 bases and J by 3 bases, with 12 bases between the two germline ends. The germline CDR1 and CDR2 sequences are MGHRA and YSYEKL. The CDR3 here is CASSPDSLYTGELFF. The CDR3 DNA reads TGCGCCAGCAGCCCGGACAGTCTTTACACCGGGGAGCTGTTTTTT.

The chain couples TRBV6-1 to TRBJ1-6, with D hard to call. With 6 bases removed from V and 9 bases from J, the gap between germline ends came to 6 bases. Germline V gene sequence: CDR1 MNHNS, CDR2 SASEGT. CDR3 length equals 11 residues. DNA of the CDR3: TGTGCCAGCAGGGATCCTTCACCCCTCCACTTT. Encoded protein: CASRDPSPLHF.

The V and J genes are TRBV5-1 and TRBJ2-3; TRBD2 agrees at 12 bases. This CDR3 contains 16 residues. The ends lost 4 bases at V and 4 bases at J; junction bases unmatched: 7. The germline CDR1 and CDR2 sequences are SGHRS and YFSETQ. For the CDR3, the DNA is TGCGCCAGCAGCACTTCTAGCGGGGGGGTACCAGATACGCAGTATTTT. It codes for CASSTSSGGVPDTQYF.

The gene calls are TRBV28 and TRBJ1-2, with TRBD1 identical over 8 bases. The V gene end was trimmed by 8 bases and the J gene end by 3 bases; junction bases not matched to a gene: 2. The CDR3 totals 12 residues. Germline V CDR1 and CDR2: MDHEN, SYDVKM. The CDR3 reads CASQGQDYGYTF. CDR3 in DNA: TGTGCCAGCCAGGGACAGGACTATGGCTACACCTTC.

This chain connects TRBV5-1 to TRBJ2-2, with TRBD2 matching over 8 bases. V was pared by 0 bases and J by 6 bases, with 4 bases of the junction left unmatched. The CDR3 runs to 15 residues. Germline CDR1 reads SGHRS; CDR2 reads YFSETQ. CDR3 sequence: CASSLVSGASGELFF. The CDR3 coding sequence is TGCGCCAGCAGCTTGGTTAGCGGGGCATCCGGGGAGCTGTTTTTT.

The chain links TRBV19 to TRBJ2-2, with no clear D. Germline V gene data show CDR1 as LNHDA and CDR2 as SQIVND (reference sequence). This CDR3 spans 14 amino acids. Trimming shortened V by 6 bases and J by 0 bases, and 8 bases separated the two germline ends. This CDR3 is CASRQQPNTGELFF. DNA of the CDR3: TGTGCCAGTAGGCAACAGCCGAACACCGGGGAGCTGTTTTTT.

This clone was counted once. J is TRBJ1-4 and V is TRBV6-1; 7 bases are a match to TRBD1. This CDR3 has 14 residues. Germline values: CDR1 MNHNS, CDR2 SASEGT. Germline trimming cut 7 bases from V and 4 bases from J; bases unmatched to any gene: 6. CDR3 residues: CASKSGTDNEKLFF. In nucleotides, the CDR3 is TGTGCCAGCAAGTCCGGGACAGATAATGAAAAACTGTTTTTT.